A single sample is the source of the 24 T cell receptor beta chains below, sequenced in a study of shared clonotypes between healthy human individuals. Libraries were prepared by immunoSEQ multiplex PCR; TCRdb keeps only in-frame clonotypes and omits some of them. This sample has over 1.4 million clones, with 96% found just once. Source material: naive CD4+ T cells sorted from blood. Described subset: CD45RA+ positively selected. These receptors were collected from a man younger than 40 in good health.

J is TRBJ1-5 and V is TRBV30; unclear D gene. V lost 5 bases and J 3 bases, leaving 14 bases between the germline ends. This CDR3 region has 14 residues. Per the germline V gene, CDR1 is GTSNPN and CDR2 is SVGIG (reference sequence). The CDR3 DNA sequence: TGTGCCTGGGGGAGTGGGTTTAACAATCAGCCCCAGCATTTT. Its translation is CAWGSGFNNQPQHF.

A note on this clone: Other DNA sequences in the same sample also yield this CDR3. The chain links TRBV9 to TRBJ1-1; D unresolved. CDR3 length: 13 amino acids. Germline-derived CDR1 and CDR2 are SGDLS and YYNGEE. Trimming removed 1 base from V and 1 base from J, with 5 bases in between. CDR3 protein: CASSVQPNTEAFF. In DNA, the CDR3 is TGTGCCAGCAGCGTACAGCCGAACACTGAAGCTTTCTTT.

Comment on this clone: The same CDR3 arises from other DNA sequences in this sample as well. The CDR3 protein is CASSLQETQYF. The CDR3 DNA reads as TGTGCCAGCTCATTACAAGAGACCCAGTACTTC. The V and J genes are TRBV18 and TRBJ2-5; D unclear. Trimming took off 5 bases at V and 2 bases at J, with 3 bases between the two ends. Germline loops: CDR1 KGHSH, CDR2 LQKENI. The CDR3 covers 11 residues. Together with reference TRBV18 and TRBJ2-5, the CDR3 gives the full variable domain: NAGVMQNPRHLVRRRGQEARLRCSPMKGHSHVYWYRQLPEEGLKFMVYLQKENIIDESGMPKERFSAEFPKEGPSILRIQQVVRGDSAAYFCASSLQETQYFGPGTRLLVL.

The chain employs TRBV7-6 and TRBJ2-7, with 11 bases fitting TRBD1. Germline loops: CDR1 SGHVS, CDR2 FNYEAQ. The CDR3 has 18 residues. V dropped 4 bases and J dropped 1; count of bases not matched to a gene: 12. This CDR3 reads CASSSTLGQGVWSYEQYF. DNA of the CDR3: TGTGCCAGCAGCTCGACATTGGGACAGGGGGTTTGGTCCTACGAGCAGTACTTC.

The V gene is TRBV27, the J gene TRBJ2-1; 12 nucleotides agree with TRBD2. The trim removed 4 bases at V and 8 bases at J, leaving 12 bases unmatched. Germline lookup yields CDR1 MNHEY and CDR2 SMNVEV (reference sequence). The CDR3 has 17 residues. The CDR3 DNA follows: TGTGCCAGCAGTTCCTCCCCTACTAGCGGGAGGTGGTATGAGCAGTTCTTC. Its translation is CASSSSPTSGRWYEQFF.

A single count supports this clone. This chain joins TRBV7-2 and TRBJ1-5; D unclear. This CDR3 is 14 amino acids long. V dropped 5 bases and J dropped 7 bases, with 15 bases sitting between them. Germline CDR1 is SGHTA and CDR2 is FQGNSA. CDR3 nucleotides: TGTGCCAGCAGCCCGTCACCGGGCAGCCAGCCCCAGCATTTT. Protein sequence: CASSPSPGSQPQHF.

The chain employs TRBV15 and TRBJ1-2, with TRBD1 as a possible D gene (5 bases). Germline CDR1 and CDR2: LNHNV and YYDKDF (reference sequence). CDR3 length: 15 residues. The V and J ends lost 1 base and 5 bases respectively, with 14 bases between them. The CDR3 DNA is TGTGCCACCAGCAGAGGCGCAGGGACTCTATATGGCTACACCTTC. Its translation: CATSRGAGTLYGYTF.

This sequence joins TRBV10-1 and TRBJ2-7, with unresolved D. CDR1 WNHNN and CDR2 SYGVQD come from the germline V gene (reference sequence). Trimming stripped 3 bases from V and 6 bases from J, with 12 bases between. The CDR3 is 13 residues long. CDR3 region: CASSENYFSEQYF. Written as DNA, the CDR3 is TGCGCCAGCAGTGAAAACTACTTCAGCGAGCAGTACTTC.

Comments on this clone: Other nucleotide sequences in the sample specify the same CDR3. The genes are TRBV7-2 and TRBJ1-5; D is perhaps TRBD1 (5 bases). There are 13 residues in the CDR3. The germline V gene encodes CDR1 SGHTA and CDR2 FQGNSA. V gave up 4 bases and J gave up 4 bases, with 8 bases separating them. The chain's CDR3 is CASSSDSNQPQHF. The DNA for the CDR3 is TGTGCCAGCAGCTCCGACAGTAATCAGCCCCAGCATTTT.

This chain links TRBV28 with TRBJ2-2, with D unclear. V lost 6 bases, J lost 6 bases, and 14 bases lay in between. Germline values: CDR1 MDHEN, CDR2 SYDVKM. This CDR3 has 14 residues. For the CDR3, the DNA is TGTGCCAGCAGGTCTGTGGTCTGGGCCGGGGAGCTGTTTTTT. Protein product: CASRSVVWAGELFF.

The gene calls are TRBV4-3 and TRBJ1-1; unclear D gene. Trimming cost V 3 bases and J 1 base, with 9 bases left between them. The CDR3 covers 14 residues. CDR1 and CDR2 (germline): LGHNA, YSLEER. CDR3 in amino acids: CASSQRAKNTEAFF. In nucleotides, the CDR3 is TGCGCCAGCAGCCAGAGAGCGAAGAACACTGAAGCTTTCTTT.

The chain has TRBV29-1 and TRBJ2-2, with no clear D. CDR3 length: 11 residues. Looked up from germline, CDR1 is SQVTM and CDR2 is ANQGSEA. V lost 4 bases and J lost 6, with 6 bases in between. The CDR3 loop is CSVASPGELFF. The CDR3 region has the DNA TGCAGCGTTGCAAGTCCCGGGGAGCTGTTTTTT.

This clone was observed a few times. CDR3 DNA: TGTGCCAGCAGAAGCGACTGGAACACTGAAGCTTTCTTT. This gives the protein CASRSDWNTEAFF. This chain uses TRBV2 with TRBJ1-1; no definite D call. Germline CDR1 and CDR2: SNHLY and FYNNEI. This CDR3 is 13 amino acids long. V was pared by 6 bases and J by 1 base, with 9 bases between.

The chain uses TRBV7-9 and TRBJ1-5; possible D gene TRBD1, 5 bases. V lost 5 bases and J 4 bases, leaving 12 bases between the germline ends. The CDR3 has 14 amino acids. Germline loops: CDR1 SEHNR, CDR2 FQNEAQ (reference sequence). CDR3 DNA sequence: TGTGCCAGCAGCCATGACAGTTCTAATCAGCCCCAGCATTTT. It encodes CASSHDSSNQPQHF.

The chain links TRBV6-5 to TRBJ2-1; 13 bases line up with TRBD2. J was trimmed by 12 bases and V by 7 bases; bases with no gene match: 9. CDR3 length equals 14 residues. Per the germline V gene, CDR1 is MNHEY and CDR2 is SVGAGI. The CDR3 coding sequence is TGTGCCAGCAAAAAGGGACTAGCGGGATCCTCGCAGTTCTTC. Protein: CASKKGLAGSSQFF.

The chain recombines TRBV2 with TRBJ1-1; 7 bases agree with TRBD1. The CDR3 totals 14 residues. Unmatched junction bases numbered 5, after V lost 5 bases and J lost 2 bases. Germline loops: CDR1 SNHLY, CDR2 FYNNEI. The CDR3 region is CASSLTGVNTEAFF. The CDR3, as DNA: TGTGCCAGCAGTCTCACAGGGGTTAACACTGAAGCTTTCTTT.

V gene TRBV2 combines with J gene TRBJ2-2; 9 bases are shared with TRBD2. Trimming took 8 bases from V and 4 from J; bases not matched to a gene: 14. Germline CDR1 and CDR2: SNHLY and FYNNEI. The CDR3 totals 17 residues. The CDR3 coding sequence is TGTGCCAGCTCCGGGACTAGCCATGGGGTAGGCACCGGGGAGCTGTTTTTT. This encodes CASSGTSHGVGTGELFF.

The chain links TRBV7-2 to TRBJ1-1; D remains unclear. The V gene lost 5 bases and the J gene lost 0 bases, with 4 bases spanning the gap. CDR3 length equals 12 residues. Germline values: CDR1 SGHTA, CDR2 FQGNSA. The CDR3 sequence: CASSALNTEAFF. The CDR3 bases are TGTGCCAGCAGCGCTTTGAACACTGAAGCTTTCTTT.

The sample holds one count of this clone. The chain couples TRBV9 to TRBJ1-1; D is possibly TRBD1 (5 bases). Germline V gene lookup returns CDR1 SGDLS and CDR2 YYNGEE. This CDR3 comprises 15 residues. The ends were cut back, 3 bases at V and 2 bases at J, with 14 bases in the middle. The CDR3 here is CASSAGSGHNTEAFF. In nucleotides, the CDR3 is TGTGCCAGCAGCGCAGGATCCGGACATAACACTGAAGCTTTCTTT.

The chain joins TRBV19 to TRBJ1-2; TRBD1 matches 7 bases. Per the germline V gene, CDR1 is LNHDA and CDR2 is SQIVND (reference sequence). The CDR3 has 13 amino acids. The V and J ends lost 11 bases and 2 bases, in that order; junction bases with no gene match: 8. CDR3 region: CASRGRPNYGYTF. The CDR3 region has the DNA TGTGCCTCCAGGGGGAGGCCGAACTATGGCTACACCTTC.

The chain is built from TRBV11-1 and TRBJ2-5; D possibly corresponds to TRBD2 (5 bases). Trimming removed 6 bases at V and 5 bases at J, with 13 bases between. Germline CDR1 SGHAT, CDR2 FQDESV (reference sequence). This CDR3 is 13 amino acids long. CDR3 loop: CASRPRGLETQYF. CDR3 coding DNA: TGTGCCAGCAGGCCACGGGGTTTGGAGACCCAGTACTTC.

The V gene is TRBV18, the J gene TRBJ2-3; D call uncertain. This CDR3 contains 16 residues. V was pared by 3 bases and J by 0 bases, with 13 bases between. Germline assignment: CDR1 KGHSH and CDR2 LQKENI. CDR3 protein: CASSPLRPSSTDTQYF. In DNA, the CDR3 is TGTGCCAGCTCACCGTTAAGGCCGTCTAGCACAGATACGCAGTATTTT.

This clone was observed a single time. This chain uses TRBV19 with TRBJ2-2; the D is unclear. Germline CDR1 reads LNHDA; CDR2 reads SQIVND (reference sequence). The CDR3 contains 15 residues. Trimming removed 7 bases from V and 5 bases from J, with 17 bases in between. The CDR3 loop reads CASTANPKGTGELFF. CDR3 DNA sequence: TGTGCCAGTACGGCGAACCCTAAAGGGACCGGGGAGCTGTTTTTT.

The CDR3 reads CAIPPGEPSASSYNEQFF. In DNA, the CDR3 is TGTGCCATCCCCCCGGGGGAACCTAGCGCTAGCTCCTACAATGAGCAGTTCTTC. The V call is TRBV7-9, the J call TRBJ2-1; D perhaps matches TRBD2 (6 bases). Trimming cost V 10 bases and J 0 bases, with 25 bases left between them. Germline assignment: CDR1 SEHNR and CDR2 FQNEAQ (reference sequence). CDR3 length equals 18 residues.